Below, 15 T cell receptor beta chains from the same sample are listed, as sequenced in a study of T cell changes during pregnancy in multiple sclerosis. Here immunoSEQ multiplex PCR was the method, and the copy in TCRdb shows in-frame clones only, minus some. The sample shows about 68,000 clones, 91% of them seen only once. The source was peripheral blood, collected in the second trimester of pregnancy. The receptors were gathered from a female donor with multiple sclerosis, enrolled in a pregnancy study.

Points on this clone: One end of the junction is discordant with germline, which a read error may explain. CDR3 nucleotide sequence: TGTGCTAGCAGTTTAACGGGTGGAGGCGAGCAGTACTTC. This gives the protein CASSLTGGGEQYF. This sequence joins TRBV7-7 and TRBJ2-7; tentative D call: TRBD2 (5 bases). This CDR3 spans 13 amino acids. Germline V gene lookup returns CDR1 SSHAT and CDR2 FNYEAQ (reference sequence).

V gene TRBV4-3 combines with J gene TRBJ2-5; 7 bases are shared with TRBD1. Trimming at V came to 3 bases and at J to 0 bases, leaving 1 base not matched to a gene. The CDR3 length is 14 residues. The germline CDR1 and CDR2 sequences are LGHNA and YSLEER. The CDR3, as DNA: TGCGCCAGCAGCCACGGGACAGACCAAGAGACCCAGTACTTC. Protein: CASSHGTDQETQYF.

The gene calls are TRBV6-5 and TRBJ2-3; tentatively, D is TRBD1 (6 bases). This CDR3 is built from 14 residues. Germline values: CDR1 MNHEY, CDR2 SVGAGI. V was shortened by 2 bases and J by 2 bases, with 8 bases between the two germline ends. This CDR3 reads CASSYRDNTDTQYF. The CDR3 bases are TGTGCCAGCAGTTACAGGGACAACACAGATACGCAGTATTTT.

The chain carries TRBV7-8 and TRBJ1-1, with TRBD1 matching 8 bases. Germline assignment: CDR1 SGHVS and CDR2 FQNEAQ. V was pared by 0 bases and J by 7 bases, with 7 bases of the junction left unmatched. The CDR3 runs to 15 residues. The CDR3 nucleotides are TGTGCCAGCAGCTTAGCAGAGACAGGGGTCTTTGAAGCTTTCTTT. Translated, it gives CASSLAETGVFEAFF.

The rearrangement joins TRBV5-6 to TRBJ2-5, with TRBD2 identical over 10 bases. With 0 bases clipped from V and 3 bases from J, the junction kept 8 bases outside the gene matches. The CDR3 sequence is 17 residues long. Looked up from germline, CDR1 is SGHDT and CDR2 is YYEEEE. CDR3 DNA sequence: TGTGCCAGCAGCTTGGCGCCCCTTCTAGCGGGGGAAGAGACCCAGTACTTC. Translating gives CASSLAPLLAGEETQYF.

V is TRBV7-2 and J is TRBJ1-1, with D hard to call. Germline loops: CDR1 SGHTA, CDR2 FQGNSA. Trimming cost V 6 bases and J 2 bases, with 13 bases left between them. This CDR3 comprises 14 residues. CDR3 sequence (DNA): TGTGCCAGCAGTCTAGCGGGGTCCAACACTGAAGCTTTCTTT. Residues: CASSLAGSNTEAFF.

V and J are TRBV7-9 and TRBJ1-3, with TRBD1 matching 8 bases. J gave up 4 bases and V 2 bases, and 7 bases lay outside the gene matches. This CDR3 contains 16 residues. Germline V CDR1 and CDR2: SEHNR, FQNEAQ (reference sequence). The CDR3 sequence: CASSLPVGTGGNTIYF. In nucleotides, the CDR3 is TGTGCCAGCAGCTTACCGGTCGGGACAGGCGGAAACACCATATATTTT.

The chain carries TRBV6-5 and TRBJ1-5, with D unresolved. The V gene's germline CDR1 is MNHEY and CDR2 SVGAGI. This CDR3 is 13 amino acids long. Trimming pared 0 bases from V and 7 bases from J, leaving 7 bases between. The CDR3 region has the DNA TGTGCCAGCAGTTACTCGCGGCAGCAGCCCCAGCATTTT. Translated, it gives CASSYSRQQPQHF.

CDR3 nucleotide sequence: TGTGCCAGCAGCCTCTCCGGGGGAGGGAACACCGGGGAGCTGTTTTTT. This translates into CASSLSGGGNTGELFF. This chain links TRBV7-9 with TRBJ2-2; a weak D match, TRBD2 (6 bases). The CDR3 has 16 residues. Per the germline V gene, CDR1 is SEHNR and CDR2 is FQNEAQ (reference sequence). Trimming removed 5 bases from V and 1 base from J, with 14 bases in between.

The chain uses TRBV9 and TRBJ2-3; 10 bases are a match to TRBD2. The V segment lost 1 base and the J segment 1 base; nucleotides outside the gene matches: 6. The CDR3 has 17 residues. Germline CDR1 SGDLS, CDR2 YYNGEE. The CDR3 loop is CASSVRTSGRRTDTQYF. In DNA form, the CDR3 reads TGTGCCAGCAGCGTAAGGACTAGCGGCCGTCGCACAGATACGCAGTATTTT.

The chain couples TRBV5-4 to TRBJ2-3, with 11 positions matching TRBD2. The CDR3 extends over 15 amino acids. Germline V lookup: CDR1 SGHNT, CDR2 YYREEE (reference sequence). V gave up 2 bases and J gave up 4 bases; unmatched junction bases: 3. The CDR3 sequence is CASSLKLAGADTQYF. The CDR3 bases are TGTGCCAGCAGCTTAAAACTAGCGGGGGCAGATACGCAGTATTTT.

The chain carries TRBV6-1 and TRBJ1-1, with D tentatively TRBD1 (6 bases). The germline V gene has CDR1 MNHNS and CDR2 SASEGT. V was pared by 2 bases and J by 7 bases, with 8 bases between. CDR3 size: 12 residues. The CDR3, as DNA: TGTGCCAGCAGTGAATGGGGGCGTGAAGCTTTCTTT. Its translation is CASSEWGREAFF.

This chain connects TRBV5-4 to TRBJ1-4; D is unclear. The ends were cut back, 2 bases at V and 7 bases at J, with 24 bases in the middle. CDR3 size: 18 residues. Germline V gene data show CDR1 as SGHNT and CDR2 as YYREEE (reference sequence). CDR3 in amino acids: CASSLPPPPGGASEKLFF. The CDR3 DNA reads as TGTGCCAGCAGCTTACCCCCACCGCCGGGAGGTGCTAGTGAAAAACTGTTTTTT. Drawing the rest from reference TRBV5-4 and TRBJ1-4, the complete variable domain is ETGVTQSPTHLIKTRGQQVTLRCSSQSGHNTVSWYQQALGQGPQFIFQYYREEENGRGNFPPRFSGLQFPNYSSELNVNALELDDSALYLCASSLPPPPGGASEKLFFGSGTQLSVL.

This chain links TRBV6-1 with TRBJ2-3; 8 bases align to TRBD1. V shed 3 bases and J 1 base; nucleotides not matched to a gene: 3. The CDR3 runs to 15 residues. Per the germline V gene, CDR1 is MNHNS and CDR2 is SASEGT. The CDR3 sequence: CASSDGTGRTDTQYF. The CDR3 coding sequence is TGTGCCAGCAGTGACGGGACAGGTCGCACAGATACGCAGTATTTT.

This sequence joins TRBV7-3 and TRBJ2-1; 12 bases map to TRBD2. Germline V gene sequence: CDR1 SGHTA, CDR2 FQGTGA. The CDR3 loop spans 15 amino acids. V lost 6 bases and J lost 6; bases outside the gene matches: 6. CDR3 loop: CASSYLAGGLNEQFF. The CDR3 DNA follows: TGTGCCAGCAGTTATCTAGCGGGGGGGCTCAATGAGCAGTTCTTC.